This entry concerns a single TCR beta chain. The antigen is not known. The data were obtained in a study of T-cell memory formation after mild COVID-19. Study-wide context: Largely, the TCR clusters proved donor specific.

General study points: Contracting clones from day 15 to 85 showed balanced CD4/CD8; later expanders favored CD4+. The study detected some responding clones in pre-infection memory, suggesting cross-reactive memory joined.

TCRdb recomputed calls from the 5' RACE reads with MiXCR, one row per CDR3 protein. This sample has about 600,000 distinct CDR3 sequences, with less than 25% found just once. V was shortened by 5 bases and J by 1 base, with 12 bases between the two germline ends. CDR3 length equals 15 residues. The germline CDR1 and CDR2 sequences are MNHNY and SVGAGI (reference sequence). Sequencing was performed on PBMCs or a T cell subset sorted from them (not recorded which). The rearrangement uses TRBV6-6 and TRBJ2-4, with D perhaps matching TRBD1 or TRBD2 (6 bases each). The TCR was taken from an adult woman who had mild COVID-19 (a few samples of this study predate the infection). Cell type and time point are not known. This CDR3 is CASSVGGRAKNIQYF. The CDR3 nucleotides read TGTGCCAGCAGTGTCGGGGGCCGGGCCAAAAACATTCAGTACTTC.